This TCR beta chain was retrieved from a study of graft-versus-host responses after intestinal transplantation. General study findings and limits: There was an association between peak levels of circulating GvH clones and early post-transplant HvG declines.

CDR1 and CDR2 (germline): ENHRY, SYGVKD. The CDR3 has 13 amino acids. The junction had 1 base not matched to a gene; V was cut back by 6 bases and J by 4 bases. Concerning this clone: No antigen is known for it.

Only in-frame clones appear in the TCRdb table, and some are missing; sequencing was by immunoSEQ multiplex PCR. The data hold 25,000 to 35,000 clones, with approximately 83% observed a single time. This receptor was taken from a human donor who received an intestinal transplant. The genes are TRBV10-3 and TRBJ1-5, with 9 nucleotides matching TRBD1. The sequencing used unstimulated CD8+ T cells sorted from spleen or lymph node cells, collected before intestinal transplant. CDR3 region: CAIRQGANQPQHF. In nucleotides, the CDR3 is TGTGCCATCAGACAGGGGGCAAATCAGCCCCAGCATTTT.